This is a list of T cell receptor beta chains from one sample in a study of blood T cell repertoires in COVID-19. TCRdb's table, derived via immunoSEQ multiplex PCR, lists solely in-frame clones and lacks some. The data show approximately 400,000 clones, around 89% seen once. Sequences were obtained from PBMCs or T cells enriched from blood (not recorded which). These TCRs come from a woman between 18 and 30 years old who had recovered from COVID-19. The CDR3 runs from the conserved cysteine through the conserved F or W. The D gene is left open where the match is weak. Size values are once, few and many counts, or a class for expanded clones, and some rows have none.

D,J,size,V,DNA,CDR3
NA,TRBJ1-5,once,TRBV28,TGTGCCAGCAGTTTTCAACTCGGCAGCAGGACTGTCCAGCCCCAGCATTTT,CASSFQLGSRTVQPQHF
NA,TRBJ1-4,NA,TRBV9,TGTGCCAGCAGCGTAGCTAACGGAGTTAATGAAAAACTGTTTTTT,CASSVANGVNEKLFF
TRBD1,TRBJ1-4,NA,TRBV18,TGTGCCAGCTCGCCCACCGGGGGACAGATCTCTAATGAAAAACTGTTTTTT,CASSPTGGQISNEKLFF
NA,TRBJ1-1,NA,TRBV21-1,TGTGCCAGCAGCAAAATTCGCCCCTGGGGCCCTGAAGCTTTCTTT,CASSKIRPWGPEAFF
NA,TRBJ1-5,NA,TRBV3-1/TRBV3-2,TGTGCCAGCAGCTACGGACAGCTCAATCAGCCCCAGCATTTT,CASSYGQLNQPQHF
NA,TRBJ2-2,NA,TRBV30,TGTGCCTGGAGTGTTGGTCAGGGGGAGGCCGGGGAGCTGTTTTTT,CAWSVGQGEAGELFF
NA,TRBJ1-2,NA,TRBV27,TGTGCCAGCAGTTTTGTCGGGACATCTTATGGCTACACCTTC,CASSFVGTSYGYTF
TRBD1,TRBJ1-3,NA,TRBV19,TGTGCCAGTAGTACTTCGACAGGGTTGGTTAACACCATATATTTT,CASSTSTGLVNTIYF
NA,TRBJ1-4,NA,TRBV9,TGTGCCAGCAGCGCGACAGCAACTAATGAAAAACTGTTTTTT,CASSATATNEKLFF
TRBD2,TRBJ2-2,once,TRBV5-4,TGTGCCAGCAGCAAGGGACTAGCGGGGGGCCATACGAACACCGGGGAGCTGTTTTTT,CASSKGLAGGHTNTGELFF
TRBD1,TRBJ2-5,NA,TRBV7-2,TGTGCCAGCAGCCCCCACTTAAGGACAGGGGGCGGAGAGACCCAGTACTTC,CASSPHLRTGGGETQYF
TRBD1,TRBJ1-1,NA,TRBV30,TGTGCCTGGAGTGTCGGGACAGGGGGGACTGAAGCTTTCTTT,CAWSVGTGGTEAFF
NA,TRBJ2-4,NA,TRBV15,TGTGCCACCAGCAGAGATAAAGTGGAGGCGATGGCCAAAAACATTCAGTACTTC,CATSRDKVEAMAKNIQYF
NA,TRBJ1-1,NA,TRBV6-1,TGTGCCAGCAGTGAGATTTCCGGGAGGGAAGAAGCTTTCTTT,CASSEISGREEAFF
NA,TRBJ1-2,NA,TRBV7-8,TGTGCCAGCACCATTAGGGGGAGCAGGGAAGAGGGCGGCTACACCTTC,CASTIRGSREEGGYTF
NA,TRBJ2-1,NA,TRBV7-9,TGTGCCAGCAGCTTAGGAGGGGGGGCCTACAATGAGCAGTTCTTC,CASSLGGGAYNEQFF
TRBD1,TRBJ1-5,NA,TRBV2,TGTGCCAGCAGTGAATCCGGGACAGGGGATCAGCCCCAGCATTTT,CASSESGTGDQPQHF
TRBD2,TRBJ2-1,NA,TRBV4-1,TGCGCCAGCAGCCCGCGGACTAGCGGGGGGGATGAGCAGTTCTTC,CASSPRTSGGDEQFF
NA,TRBJ1-1,NA,TRBV6-5,TGTGCCAGCAGGGCCCCTAACACTGAAGCTTTCTTT,CASRAPNTEAFF
NA,TRBJ1-2,NA,TRBV12-3/TRBV12-4,TGTGCCAGCACAGGCAGGATCTATGGCTACACCTTC,CASTGRIYGYTF
TRBD1,TRBJ2-7,NA,TRBV29-1,TGCAGCGTTGTCCCTTTGGACAGGCCCACCTACGAGCAGTACTTC,CSVVPLDRPTYEQYF
NA,TRBJ2-2,NA,TRBV12-5,TGTGCTAGTGGTTTCCCCCACGGGGCCGGGGAGCTGTTTTTT,CASGFPHGAGELFF
NA,TRBJ1-4,NA,TRBV5-6,TGTGCCAGCAGCACGCCCGGGTTCGAGTACGAAAAACTGTTTTTT,CASSTPGFEYEKLFF
NA,TRBJ2-7,NA,TRBV6-5,TGTGCCAGCAGTTCCGGGGGTCCAGGGACCTACGAGCAGTACTTC,CASSSGGPGTYEQYF
NA,TRBJ1-1,few,TRBV5-4,TGTGCCAGCAGCGCGCTACAGGAGACGACGGCATCGGCTTTCTTT,CASSALQETTASAFF
NA,TRBJ1-2,once,TRBV7-9,TGTGCCAGCGGCGGCAGTACTAACTATGGCTACACCTTC,CASGGSTNYGYTF
TRBD1,TRBJ2-4,NA,TRBV11-2,TGTGCCAGCAGCTTAAGGCCCTCGGACAGGGCCAAAAACATTCAGTACTTC,CASSLRPSDRAKNIQYF
NA,TRBJ1-5,once,TRBV20-1,TGCAGTGCTAGTCAGGATAGCAATCAGCCCCAGCATTTT,CSASQDSNQPQHF
NA,TRBJ2-7,NA,TRBV13,TGTGCCAGCAGCCGGGGGAGTCCCGAATACGAGCAGTACTTC,CASSRGSPEYEQYF
NA,TRBJ1-1,NA,TRBV5-1,TGCGCCAGCAGCTTTAAAGCCAACACTGAAGCTTTCTTT,CASSFKANTEAFF
NA,TRBJ2-6,NA,TRBV6-1,TGTGCCAGCAGTGAGGAGAATGGGGCCAACGTCCTGACTTTC,CASSEENGANVLTF
TRBD1,TRBJ1-5,once,TRBV2,TGTGCCAGCAGTGAAAGCCAAGGACAGGGAGGACAGCCCCAGCATTTT,CASSESQGQGGQPQHF
TRBD1,TRBJ2-7,once,TRBV10-3,TGTGCCATCAGTGGGACAGGATCACCTACGAAGCAGTACTTC,CAISGTGSPTKQYF
TRBD1,TRBJ1-5,NA,TRBV19,TGTGCCAGTAGTATTAGGGGACAGAGCAATCAGCCCCAGCATTTT,CASSIRGQSNQPQHF
NA,TRBJ2-5,NA,TRBV6-2/TRBV6-3,TGTGCCAGCAGTTACCTGACATTCCAAGAGACCCAGTACTTC,CASSYLTFQETQYF
TRBD2,TRBJ2-1,NA,TRBV6-1,TGTGCCAGCAGTGGACCCCCGGGACTAGCGGGGGGGCAGGATGAGCAGTTCTTC,CASSGPPGLAGGQDEQFF
TRBD2,TRBJ2-1,NA,TRBV11-3,TGTGCCAGCAGCTTAGAAATGACTAGCGGGGCTTACAATGAGCAGTTCTTC,CASSLEMTSGAYNEQFF
TRBD1,TRBJ1-2,NA,TRBV6-5,TGTGCCAGCCGGACAGGGGAGAGCTATGGCTACACCTTC,CASRTGESYGYTF
NA,TRBJ1-2,NA,TRBV30,TGTGCCTGGAGTGTGACGAGATCCAGGGGCTATGGCTACACCTTC,CAWSVTRSRGYGYTF
NA,TRBJ1-1,NA,TRBV5-1,TGCGCCAGCAGCTGGGACACCCGAGGGACTGAAGCTTTCTTT,CASSWDTRGTEAFF
TRBD1,TRBJ2-7,NA,TRBV7-2,TGTGCCAGCAGCCCGCGACAGGGGGGCTACGAGCAGTACTTC,CASSPRQGGYEQYF
NA,TRBJ1-5,NA,TRBV6-5,TGTGCCAGCAATAGGCAGGACTATCAGCCCCAGCATTTT,CASNRQDYQPQHF
NA,TRBJ1-2,NA,TRBV9,TGTGCCAGCAGCGCTGACAGGATTAACTATGGCTACACCTTC,CASSADRINYGYTF
TRBD2,TRBJ2-1,NA,TRBV5-1,TGCGCCAGCAGCCATACTAGCGGGGGGTACAATGAGCAGTTCTTC,CASSHTSGGYNEQFF
NA,TRBJ1-5,NA,TRBV5-1,TGCGCCAGCAGCTTGGGTTCAGGGGGCAATCAGCCCCAGCATTTT,CASSLGSGGNQPQHF